One and the same sample provided the 2 T cell receptor beta chains below, sequenced in a study of OX40 agonist ivuxolimab in advanced cancers. The method was immunoSEQ multiplex PCR; TCRdb's version includes in-frame clones alone and lacks a portion of them. This sample has some 66,000 clones, with about four fifths found just once. Sequencing was performed on CD4+ or CD8+ T cells sorted from blood, taken in a trial of the OX40 agonist ivuxolimab. The receptors stem from an adult with an advanced solid tumor such as melanoma, head and neck, liver or kidney cancer.

This clone was seen a few times. This chain links TRBV4-1 with TRBJ2-5; maybe TRBD1 (6 bases). The CDR3 consists of 13 residues. Germline-derived CDR1 and CDR2 are MGHRA and YSYEKL. Trimming took 4 bases from V and 5 from J, leaving 11 bases between them. In nucleotides, the CDR3 is TGCGCCAGCAGCCTTGAGGGGGAGGAGACCCAGTACTTC. Translation: CASSLEGEETQYF.

This clone was counted only a few times. The chain uses TRBV18 and TRBJ2-7, with a possible D match to TRBD2 (6 bases). V lost 5 bases, J lost 0 bases, and 11 bases lay in between. Germline lookup yields CDR1 KGHSH and CDR2 LQKENI. CDR3 length: 14 amino acids. Written as DNA, the CDR3 is TGTGCCAGCTCAATCATGGAGGGCTCCTACGAGCAGTACTTC. Translating it yields CASSIMEGSYEQYF. Full variable domain (rest looked up from reference TRBV18 and TRBJ2-7): NAGVMQNPRHLVRRRGQEARLRCSPMKGHSHVYWYRQLPEEGLKFMVYLQKENIIDESGMPKERFSAEFPKEGPSILRIQQVVRGDSAAYFCASSIMEGSYEQYFGPGTRLTVT.